Following are 32 T cell receptor beta chains from one sample sequenced in a study of shared clonotypes between healthy human individuals (dated by TCRdb to between 2020 and 2021). Preparation of the library involved the immunoSEQ multiplex PCR assay. This immuneACCESS table, as held by TCRdb, lists in-frame sequences with V and J called but not all clones. Of the missing ones, under half trace to an unresolved V gene in checked studies; the others have no known cause. The sample table contains some 900,000 clones; only one count was recorded for over 75% of them. The ten largest clones represent approximately 1.5% of the sample. Source material: memory CD4+ T cells sorted from blood. The cell subset or site label corresponds to: CD45RA-negative fraction. The origin of the receptors is a young man in good health.

This clone has ten or more counts. J is TRBJ2-7 and V is TRBV27; D may correspond to TRBD1 or TRBD2 (6 bases each). CDR1 MNHEY and CDR2 SMNVEV come from the germline V gene (reference sequence). This CDR3 contains 15 residues. V shed 7 bases and J shed 0 bases, with 16 bases lying between them. The CDR3 region is CASTNLGGPSYEQYF. In nucleotides, the CDR3 is TGTGCCAGCACCAACTTGGGGGGCCCCTCCTACGAGCAGTACTTC.

The chain has TRBV5-4 and TRBJ2-1, with D unresolved. The CDR3 covers 12 residues. V lost 4 bases and J lost 15, with 17 bases in between. The germline V gene encodes CDR1 SGHNT and CDR2 YYREEE (reference sequence). The CDR3 loop is CASSPMSPPPFF. DNA of the CDR3: TGTGCCAGCAGCCCAATGTCCCCCCCGCCGTTCTTC.

Comment on this clone: Other DNA variants within this sample encode the same CDR3. The J gene is TRBJ2-7, the V gene TRBV6-6; D perhaps matches TRBD1 (5 bases). CDR1 and CDR2 (germline): MNHNY, SVGAGI (reference sequence). V lost 6 bases and J lost 2, with 11 bases in between. This CDR3 has 13 amino acids. The CDR3 DNA reads as TGTGCCAGCAGCCGCGACAGTACCTACGAGCAGTACTTC. Translated: CASSRDSTYEQYF.

DNA of the CDR3: TGTGCCAGCAGTTACTCGGCGGGGGCAAACTATGGCTACACCTTC. Its translation: CASSYSAGANYGYTF. The chain joins TRBV6-5 to TRBJ1-2; D perhaps matches TRBD1 (6 bases). This CDR3 has 15 residues. Trimming removed 0 bases from V and 2 bases from J, with 10 bases in between. CDR1 is MNHEY and CDR2 is SVGAGI in the germline V gene.

This chain connects TRBV5-4 to TRBJ2-5, with 9 bases that match TRBD1. The CDR3 extends over 15 amino acids. V lost 4 bases to trimming and J lost 3 bases; unmatched junction nucleotides: 7. Germline CDR1 and CDR2: SGHNT and YYREEE (reference sequence). The CDR3 nucleotides read TGTGCCAGCAGCACAGGGGACAGGGTAAAAGAGACCCAGTACTTC. Translation gives CASSTGDRVKETQYF.

With respect to this clone: At the DNA level, this CDR3 is encoded by other sequences in the same sample as well. The rearrangement uses TRBV6-1 and TRBJ1-5, with D possibly being TRBD1 (6 bases). Germline V gene sequence: CDR1 MNHNS, CDR2 SASEGT. V lost 5 bases and J 6 bases, leaving 11 bases between the germline ends. The CDR3 has 13 amino acids. CDR3 coding DNA: TGTGCCAGCAGTTCGGACAGACGTCAGCCCCAGCATTTT. This codes for CASSSDRRQPQHF.

As concerns this clone: Distinct nucleotide sequences in the sample also encode this CDR3. The chain combines TRBV5-1 with TRBJ2-3; D remains ambiguous. The germline V and J ends were trimmed by 2 bases and 1 base, with 8 bases remaining between them. CDR1 is SGHRS and CDR2 is YFSETQ in the germline V gene. The CDR3 extends over 14 amino acids. The CDR3 region is CASSLGDGTDTQYF. CDR3 nucleotide sequence: TGCGCCAGCAGCTTAGGCGATGGCACAGATACGCAGTATTTT.

CDR3 nucleotide sequence: TGCGCCAGCAGCCAAGGCCACACCATATATTTT. Residues: CASSQGHTIYF. The chain recombines TRBV4-1 with TRBJ1-3, with unresolved D. The CDR3 extends over 11 amino acids. Germline values: CDR1 MGHRA, CDR2 YSYEKL. Trimming removed 1 base at V and 8 bases at J, with 3 bases between.

The genes are TRBV5-5 and TRBJ1-4, with TRBD1 as a possible D gene (5 bases). Germline V gene data show CDR1 as SGHKS and CDR2 as YYEKEE (reference sequence). With 2 bases removed from V and 8 bases from J, the gap between germline ends came to 7 bases. The CDR3 extends over 12 amino acids. CDR3 protein: CASSFSGEKLFF. The CDR3 DNA reads as TGTGCCAGCAGCTTTTCAGGGGAAAAACTGTTTTTT.

The chain combines TRBV12-5 with TRBJ1-3, with D hard to call. V lost 0 bases, J lost 5 bases, and 17 bases lay in between. CDR3 size: 17 residues. Germline-derived CDR1 and CDR2 are LGHNT and FRNRAP. CDR3 region: CASGLVRRQNPRNTIYF. As DNA, the CDR3 is TGTGCTAGTGGTTTGGTAAGGCGGCAGAATCCACGAAACACCATATATTTT.

V is TRBV18 and J is TRBJ1-2, with no clear D. The V end lost 1 base, the J end lost 3 bases, and 6 bases lay between the germline ends. CDR1 and CDR2 from the germline V gene are KGHSH and LQKENI. The CDR3 totals 13 residues. The CDR3 sequence is CASSPQGYYGYTF. The DNA of the CDR3 is TGTGCCAGCTCACCACAGGGATACTATGGCTACACCTTC.

The chain joins TRBV29-1 to TRBJ2-4; D unclear. The germline V gene has CDR1 SQVTM and CDR2 ANQGSEA. The V gene lost 4 bases and the J gene lost 4 bases, with 14 bases spanning the gap. The length of the CDR3 is 14 residues. CDR3 bases: TGCAGCGTTGGGGTTGGCAGTGATAAAAACATTCAGTACTTC. It yields the protein CSVGVGSDKNIQYF.

The DNA for the CDR3 is TGTGCCAGCAGTTTGAAACATAGGGAGTTCTTC. This translates into CASSLKHREFF. The rearrangement uses TRBV27 and TRBJ2-1; D is unresolved. This CDR3 is 11 amino acids long. CDR1 and CDR2 from the germline V gene are MNHEY and SMNVEV (reference sequence). V shed 3 bases and J shed 14 bases, with 11 bases lying between them.

The rearrangement uses TRBV4-1 and TRBJ2-7; 7 nucleotides align to TRBD1. This CDR3 region has 15 residues. The J segment lost 0 bases and the V segment lost 3 bases, leaving 5 bases of the junction unmatched. Germline V CDR1 and CDR2: MGHRA, YSYEKL. This chain's CDR3 is CASSQQQGSSYEQYF. For the CDR3, the DNA is TGCGCCAGCAGCCAGCAACAGGGGAGCTCCTACGAGCAGTACTTC.

The CDR3 region is CASSRDRNSNQPQHF. CDR3 in DNA: TGTGCCAGCAGTCGGGACAGGAACAGCAATCAGCCCCAGCATTTT. This chain connects TRBV6-5 to TRBJ1-5, with TRBD1 matching 8 bases. Germline V lookup: CDR1 MNHEY, CDR2 SVGAGI. Trimming cost V 5 bases and J 1 base; bases outside gene matches: 4. The CDR3 totals 15 residues.

The chain combines TRBV18 with TRBJ1-1; D is uncertain. The CDR3 is made up of 13 amino acids. CDR1 is KGHSH, CDR2 LQKENI, per germline. V was clipped by 3 bases and J by 2 bases, with 7 bases between them. The CDR3 protein is CASSPRDNTEAFF. In nucleotides, the CDR3 is TGTGCCAGCTCACCCCGGGATAACACTGAAGCTTTCTTT.

V is TRBV7-1 and J is TRBJ1-1; D is possibly TRBD1 (5 bases). TRBV7-1 falls under the ORF class, with uncertain function. V was pared by 5 bases and J by 5 bases, with 15 bases between. This CDR3 is 14 amino acids long. The CDR3 region is CASSKTEAGTEAFF. The CDR3 DNA follows: TGTGCCAGCAGCAAAACGGAAGCAGGGACTGAAGCTTTCTTT.

This clone was found a few times. V and J are TRBV7-9 and TRBJ2-4; D is uncertain. V lost 1 base to trimming and J lost 0 bases, with 7 bases between them. The CDR3 runs 15 residues. CDR1 is SEHNR and CDR2 is FQNEAQ in the germline V gene (reference sequence). Here the CDR3 reads CASSLELGAKNIQYF. The CDR3 DNA sequence: TGTGCCAGCAGCTTAGAGCTGGGAGCCAAAAACATTCAGTACTTC. The full variable domain, with the rest looked up from reference TRBV7-9 and TRBJ2-4, is DTGVSQNPRHKITKRGQNVTFRCDPISEHNRLYWYRQTLGQGPEFLTYFQNEAQLEKSRLLSDRFSAERPKGSFSTLEIQRTEQGDSAMYLCASSLELGAKNIQYFGAGTRLSVL.

This chain uses TRBV6-5 with TRBJ2-7, with a tentative D call TRBD1 (6 bases). With 8 bases removed from V and 3 bases from J, the gap between germline ends came to 20 bases. The germline V gene has CDR1 MNHEY and CDR2 SVGAGI. The CDR3 has 15 residues. CDR3 sequence: CASSRSQGYGYEQYF. DNA for the CDR3: TGTGCCAGCTCCCGAAGCCAGGGGTATGGCTACGAGCAGTACTTC.

The rearrangement links TRBV7-8 to TRBJ1-5, with D perhaps TRBD1 (6 bases). V dropped 0 bases and J dropped 6 bases, with 12 bases sitting between them. In germline, CDR1 is SGHVS, CDR2 FQNEAQ. The CDR3 runs 15 residues. CDR3 residues: CASSLAGTQAQPQHF. CDR3 nucleotides: TGTGCCAGCAGCTTAGCGGGGACACAGGCTCAGCCCCAGCATTTT.

In its sample, this clone was seen a few times. This specimen includes other DNA sequences encoding the same CDR3. The gene calls are TRBV29-1 and TRBJ1-1, with 7 bases lining up with TRBD1. Per the germline V gene, CDR1 is SQVTM and CDR2 is ANQGSEA. The CDR3 consists of 11 residues. After removal of 7 bases from V and 4 bases from J, the junction contained 3 bases not matched to a gene. The CDR3 loop is CSAYRGTEAFF. CDR3 coding DNA: TGCAGCGCCTACAGGGGCACTGAAGCTTTCTTT. Filled out from reference TRBV29-1 and TRBJ1-1, the complete variable domain reads SAVISQKPSRDICQRGTSLTIQCQVDSQVTMMFWYRQQPGQSLTLIATANQGSEATYESGFVIDKFPISRPNLTFSTLTVSNMSPEDSSIYLCSAYRGTEAFFGQGTRLTVV.

This rearrangement joins TRBV15 to TRBJ1-2; 8 bases agree with TRBD1. The CDR3 consists of 13 residues. The ends lost 4 bases at V and 7 bases at J; junction bases unmatched: 5. Per germline, CDR1 LNHNV and CDR2 YYDKDF (reference sequence). DNA of the CDR3: TGTGCCACCAGCACCGGGACAGGCGGTGGCTACACCTTC. The encoded protein is CATSTGTGGGYTF.

The chain is built from TRBV27 and TRBJ1-6; 7 positions match TRBD1. Germline V gene lookup returns CDR1 MNHEY and CDR2 SMNVEV (reference sequence). The ends lost 5 bases at V and 5 bases at J; junction bases unmatched: 12. CDR3 length: 17 amino acids. CDR3 protein: CASSPKPRDSHNSPLHF. In DNA form, the CDR3 reads TGTGCCAGCAGTCCAAAACCTCGGGACAGCCATAATTCACCCCTCCACTTT.

The chain joins TRBV9 to TRBJ1-2; no firm D call. Germline V gene lookup returns CDR1 SGDLS and CDR2 YYNGEE. V was shortened by 4 bases and J by 8 bases, with 21 bases between the two germline ends. The length of the CDR3 is 15 residues. The CDR3 DNA reads as TGTGCCAGCAGCCCCGAACCGACTGCGGGAGCAGGCTACACCTTC. Its protein product is CASSPEPTAGAGYTF.

Concerning this clone itself: The sample has other DNA sequences that encode this CDR3 too. The chain joins TRBV6-1 to TRBJ1-5; 7 bases map to TRBD1. The germline CDR1 and CDR2 sequences are MNHNS and SASEGT. The V gene end was trimmed by 4 bases and the J gene end by 0 bases; junction bases not matched to a gene: 3. CDR3 size: 15 residues. In DNA form, the CDR3 reads TGTGCCAGCAGTGGTGGACAGGCTAGCAATCAGCCCCAGCATTTT. Translation: CASSGGQASNQPQHF.

The chain couples TRBV5-4 to TRBJ1-1; D unclear. The V gene's germline CDR1 is SGHNT and CDR2 YYREEE (reference sequence). Trimming removed 4 bases from V and 11 bases from J, with 15 bases in between. The CDR3 runs 12 residues. This chain's CDR3 is CASSGSGPVAFF. Here the CDR3 DNA reads TGTGCCAGCAGCGGCAGCGGCCCGGTGGCTTTCTTT.

A remark on this clone: This sample also contains other DNA sequences that code for the same CDR3. The V gene is TRBV18, the J gene TRBJ2-7; 7 nucleotides agree with TRBD1. The CDR3 covers 14 residues. The J segment lost 2 bases and the V segment lost 3 bases, leaving 4 bases of the junction unmatched. Germline CDR1 KGHSH, CDR2 LQKENI. The CDR3 is CASSPRQGPYEQYF. CDR3 DNA: TGTGCCAGCTCACCTCGACAGGGTCCCTACGAGCAGTACTTC.

V and J are TRBV5-8 and TRBJ1-5; TRBD1 agrees at 8 bases. Germline V gene data show CDR1 as SGHTS and CDR2 as YDEGEE. This CDR3 is 16 amino acids long. J lost 2 bases, V lost 1 base, and 5 bases had no gene match. The CDR3 nucleotides read TGTGCCAGCAGCTTGACCGTGGACAGGGGCAATCAGCCCCAGCATTTT. Translated: CASSLTVDRGNQPQHF.

This chain uses TRBV4-1 with TRBJ1-2, with 11 bases lining up with TRBD1. J was trimmed by 8 bases and V by 3 bases; bases with no gene match: 8. The CDR3 loop spans 15 amino acids. CDR1 and CDR2 (germline): MGHRA, YSYEKL. DNA for the CDR3: TGCGCCAGCAGCCAGAGGACAGGGGGCGCGGAGGGCTACACCTTC. This translates into CASSQRTGGAEGYTF.

This clone occurred many times. The V call is TRBV28, the J call TRBJ1-5, with unresolved D. Germline V CDR1 and CDR2: MDHEN, SYDVKM. Between the trimmed V and J ends, which lost 5 bases and 6 bases, there was a span of 14 bases. The CDR3 is 14 residues long. CDR3 DNA: TGTGCCAGCAGTCCTCCCCATCGGACTCAGCCCCAGCATTTT. This sequence encodes CASSPPHRTQPQHF. Together with reference TRBV28 and TRBJ1-5, the CDR3 gives the full variable domain: DVKVTQSSRYLVKRTGEKVFLECVQDMDHENMFWYRQDPGLGLRLIYFSYDVKMKEKGDIPEGYSVSREKKERFSLILESASTNQTSMYLCASSPPHRTQPQHFGDGTRLSIL.

The V gene is TRBV5-1, the J gene TRBJ2-2, with TRBD1 matching over 9 bases. CDR3 length: 17 residues. V lost 4 bases, J lost 5 bases, and 12 bases stayed unmatched. Looked up from germline, CDR1 is SGHRS and CDR2 is YFSETQ. CDR3 DNA sequence: TGCGCCAGCAGCATTGCCCCCTCGACAGGGGGGACCGGGGAGCTGTTTTTT. Amino acids: CASSIAPSTGGTGELFF. The full variable domain, rest sourced from reference TRBV5-1 and TRBJ2-2, is KAGVTQTPRYLIKTRGQQVTLSCSPISGHRSVSWYQQTPGQGLQFLFEYFSETQRNKGNFPGRFSGRQFSNSRSEMNVSTLELGDSALYLCASSIAPSTGGTGELFFGEGSRLTVL.

The rearrangement links TRBV7-9 to TRBJ1-1; D is ambiguous. The CDR3 runs 13 residues. Trimming shortened V by 5 bases and J by 4 bases, and 11 bases separated the two germline ends. Germline-derived CDR1 and CDR2 are SEHNR and FQNEAQ (reference sequence). DNA for the CDR3: TGTGCCAGCAGCGTCTCGCTGGGCACTGAAGCTTTCTTT. The encoded protein is CASSVSLGTEAFF. The entire variable domain, with the rest obtained from reference TRBV7-9 and TRBJ1-1, is as follows: DTGVSQNPRHKITKRGQNVTFRCDPISEHNRLYWYRQTLGQGPEFLTYFQNEAQLEKSRLLSDRFSAERPKGSFSTLEIQRTEQGDSAMYLCASSVSLGTEAFFGQGTRLTVV.